The source of this TCR beta chain is a study of blood T cell repertoires in COVID-19 (dated by TCRdb to 2019 to 2021). In terms of the full investigation: Samples from collaborators originated in the United States, Italy and Spain and spanned both the acute and convalescent phases of COVID-19. The prospective study material was composed of cDNA or gDNA derived from T cells, B-cell-depleted T cells, or PBMCs. Subjects who had been exposed to COVID-19, were actively infected with it, or had recovered from it provided the deeply sampled blood TCRbeta repertoires that made up the dataset. The repertoires were released in a freely available public database intended as a resource for research on the immune response to SARS-CoV-2. The samples were drawn from the first 160 participants of the ongoing ImmuneRACE study and from 1,254 subjects provided by 6 global collaborators. A de-identified subject ID, COVID-19 status, age in years and sex were almost always included in the sample metadata. Where available, HLA class I and class II types were obtained from metadata supplied by the sample provider rather than from assay-based typing.

The study at large found these results: Clinical and demographic metadata were provided uncurated, with the amount varying by source and participant.

TCRbeta CDR3 regions were amplified from genomic DNA by means of the immunoSEQ Assay, a bias-controlled multiplex PCR. The published analysis was carried out like this. Within the assay, amplification of reference gene primers was used to estimate how many nucleated cells each sample contained. To quantify the absolute abundance of each unique TCRbeta CDR3 rearrangement, sequence reads were collapsed and filtered. Productive Simpson clonality was computed per sample as the square root of Simpson's diversity index over productive rearrangements. The clones in this table, taken by TCRdb from immuneACCESS, are in-frame only. Not every clone is retained; where verified, under half of the shortfall comes from an unresolved V gene, and the cause of the rest is unknown. From that table come the V and J calls and clone size; the DNA was used to work out D and trimming. The sample has approximately 110,000 clones on record, around 85% of them singletons. The ten biggest clones cover about 13% of the sample.

V drops 1 base and J drops 4 bases, leaving 13 bases in between. Its CDR3 holds 15 amino acids, cysteine through phenylalanine. Kept here is only the CDR3 DNA, which spans 45 bases and is read in frame from base 1. CDR1 and CDR2 are read off the germline V gene (reference sequence) as LNHNV and YYDKDF. Each collaborating institution followed its own protocols to collect whole blood in K2EDTA tubes. Collaborator samples were shipped for TCRbeta analysis as frozen whole blood, isolated PBMCs, or DNA extracted from either sample type. On this clone: The target of this receptor is not known. No qualities accompany the bases; no much larger clone lies one base away.

The sample consisted of peripheral blood. The clonotype comes from a human donor in a cohort sampled during active COVID-19. The V gene is TRBV15 and the J gene is TRBJ1-1, and possibly TRBD1, on 5 matching bases. At the DNA level, the sequence is TGTGCCACCAGCAGAGGGTCAGGGAAGATCACTGAAGCTTTCTTT. Translated, it gives CATSRGSGKITEAFF.